Listed below are T cell receptor beta chains from one sample, sequenced in a study of cytomegalovirus exposure and HLA in healthy donors. TCRdb keeps only in-frame clones here, not all; method: immunoSEQ multiplex PCR. Of roughly 140,000 clones listed, 84% are singletons. Sequencing was carried out using PBMCs. Receptors originate from a boy aged 2 to 10 in good health and CMV-seronegative. CDR3s include the opening cysteine and the closing phenylalanine or tryptophan. D genes are given only for firm matches. Part of the rows lack a size; the others show once, few, many or a class for expanded clones.

length: 14; D: .; V: TRBV7-2; J: TRBJ1-2; size: .; DNA: TGTGCCAGCAGCTTAGAGGGGTCTAACTATGGCTACACCTTC; CDR3: CASSLEGSNYGYTF
length: 16; D: TRBD1; V: TRBV19; J: TRBJ2-5; size: .; DNA: TGTGCCAGTAGTATCTCGAGCAGGACAGGCCTTCTGGAGCAGTACTTC; CDR3: CASSISSRTGLLEQYF
length: 16; D: .; V: TRBV5-6; J: TRBJ1-3; size: .; DNA: TGTGCCAGCAGCTCTTCGACAGGCCCCTTTGGAAACACCATATATTTT; CDR3: CASSSSTGPFGNTIYF
length: 14; D: TRBD1; V: TRBV28; J: TRBJ2-7; size: .; DNA: TGTGCCAGCAGATCCGGGACAGGGCGCTACGAGCAGTACTTC; CDR3: CASRSGTGRYEQYF
length: 13; D: .; V: TRBV27; J: TRBJ1-5; size: few; DNA: TGTGCCAGCAGTTTACAGGGCAATCAGCCCCAGCATTTT; CDR3: CASSLQGNQPQHF
length: 15; D: TRBD1; V: TRBV15; J: TRBJ2-5; size: .; DNA: TGTGCCACCAGCAGATCGCCACAGGGGACAGAGACCCAGTACTTC; CDR3: CATSRSPQGTETQYF
length: 14; D: TRBD1; V: TRBV19; J: TRBJ2-1; size: once; DNA: TGTGCCAGTAGTCAGAGACAGGGTAAAAATGAGCAGTTCTTC; CDR3: CASSQRQGKNEQFF
length: 14; D: .; V: TRBV2; J: TRBJ1-2; size: once; DNA: TGTGCCAGCAGGGCCGGTAACAGCCCCTATGGCTACACCTTC; CDR3: CASRAGNSPYGYTF
length: 15; D: .; V: TRBV12-5; J: TRBJ2-3; size: .; DNA: TGTGCTAGTGGTTTGGTACTGAGTAGCACAGATACGCAGTATTTT; CDR3: CASGLVLSSTDTQYF
length: 14; D: TRBD1; V: TRBV11-3; J: TRBJ1-6; size: .; DNA: TGTGCCAGCAGCTCCACAGGGGTGAATTCACCCCTCCACTTT; CDR3: CASSSTGVNSPLHF
length: 13; D: .; V: TRBV18; J: TRBJ2-1; size: .; DNA: TGTGCCAGCTCACCCACACTAGACAATGAGCAGTTCTTC; CDR3: CASSPTLDNEQFF
length: 14; D: .; V: TRBV7-8; J: TRBJ1-1; size: .; DNA: TGTGCCAGCGAAGGGACCGAACAGGGAAGAGAAGCTTTCTTT; CDR3: CASEGTEQGREAFF
length: 16; D: TRBD1; V: TRBV12-5; J: TRBJ2-2; size: once; DNA: TGTGCTAGTTCCTTTGACGGGACAGGGGGCGTCGGGGAGCTGTTTTTT; CDR3: CASSFDGTGGVGELFF
length: 15; D: TRBD1; V: TRBV2; J: TRBJ2-2; size: .; DNA: TGTGCCAGCAGTGAAGAGGCAGGGGGCATCGGGGAGCTGTTTTTT; CDR3: CASSEEAGGIGELFF
length: 14; D: TRBD1; V: TRBV11-3; J: TRBJ2-7; size: .; DNA: TGTGCCAGCACCCCGGGACAGGCCCTCTACGAGCAGTACTTC; CDR3: CASTPGQALYEQYF
length: 14; D: TRBD2; V: TRBV15; J: TRBJ2-7; size: .; DNA: TGTGCCACCAGCTCTGGGGGGGAGCCCTACGAGCAGTACTTC; CDR3: CATSSGGEPYEQYF
length: 11; D: .; V: TRBV11-2; J: TRBJ2-7; size: once; DNA: TGTGCCAGCAGCCCCCTCTTTGAGCAGTACTTC; CDR3: CASSPLFEQYF
length: 15; D: .; V: TRBV27; J: TRBJ2-5; size: few; DNA: TGTGCCAGCAGTTTAAAAATGGGCCTTCAAGAGACCCAGTACTTC; CDR3: CASSLKMGLQETQYF
length: 14; D: TRBD1; V: TRBV27; J: TRBJ2-7; size: .; DNA: TGTGCCAGCACCCCACCGGGACAGGGCCACGAGCAGTACTTC; CDR3: CASTPPGQGHEQYF
length: 15; D: TRBD1; V: TRBV5-1; J: TRBJ2-4; size: .; DNA: TGCGCCAGCAGCACTCAGGGGGCCGTGTCAGACATTCAGTACTTC; CDR3: CASSTQGAVSDIQYF
length: 15; D: TRBD1; V: TRBV6-1; J: TRBJ1-6; size: .; DNA: TGTGCCAGCAGCACCGGGACAGCCAATAATTCACCCCTCCACTTT; CDR3: CASSTGTANNSPLHF
length: 14; D: .; V: TRBV7-3; J: TRBJ1-2; size: .; DNA: TGTGCCAGCAGCCAGTCGACAACCTCTGGGGGCTACACCTTC; CDR3: CASSQSTTSGGYTF
length: 13; D: .; V: TRBV5-5; J: TRBJ1-1; size: .; DNA: TGTGCCAGCCATAGACAGGCGAACACTGAAGCTTTCTTT; CDR3: CASHRQANTEAFF
length: 19; D: .; V: TRBV11-3; J: TRBJ1-1; size: .; DNA: TGTGCCAGCAGCTCGATTAGGGGTGCGCAACCCCCGATGAACACTGAAGCTTTCTTT; CDR3: CASSSIRGAQPPMNTEAFF
length: 16; D: .; V: TRBV5-1; J: TRBJ1-1; size: .; DNA: TGCGCCAGCAGCTTGGGGAGCAGGCGGGGGGTCACTGAAGCTTTCTTT; CDR3: CASSLGSRRGVTEAFF
length: 13; D: TRBD1; V: TRBV9; J: TRBJ2-5; size: .; DNA: TGTGCCAGCGGGTTGACAGGGTGGGAGACCCAGTACTTC; CDR3: CASGLTGWETQYF
length: 14; D: TRBD2; V: TRBV9; J: TRBJ2-2; size: .; DNA: TGTGCCAGCAGCCTGAGCGGGGCTACCGGGGAGCTGTTTTTT; CDR3: CASSLSGATGELFF
length: 12; D: .; V: TRBV9; J: TRBJ2-5; size: .; DNA: TGTGCCAGCAGCGGTCCTAGAGAGACCCAGTACTTC; CDR3: CASSGPRETQYF
length: 17; D: TRBD1; V: TRBV4-1; J: TRBJ2-7; size: few; DNA: TGCGCCAGCAGCCTCGTATATATGGGACAGGGACACTACGAGCAGTACTTC; CDR3: CASSLVYMGQGHYEQYF
length: 12; D: .; V: TRBV2; J: TRBJ1-1; size: .; DNA: TGTGCCAGCAGCCGGACAGCCGTGGGGGCTTTCTTT; CDR3: CASSRTAVGAFF
length: 14; D: .; V: TRBV11-3; J: TRBJ1-6; size: .; DNA: TGTGCCAGCAGCTTAGGCAGGGGTAGGTCACCCCTCCACTTT; CDR3: CASSLGRGRSPLHF
length: 14; D: .; V: TRBV28; J: TRBJ2-2; size: .; DNA: TGTGCCAGCAGCCCAAGCGGTAACACCGGGGAGCTGTTTTTT; CDR3: CASSPSGNTGELFF
length: 15; D: .; V: TRBV6-1; J: TRBJ1-6; size: .; DNA: TGTGCCAGCAGTGAAGTTCGGGGGGAATATTCACCCCTCCACTTT; CDR3: CASSEVRGEYSPLHF
length: 15; D: TRBD1; V: TRBV19; J: TRBJ1-5; size: few; DNA: TGTGCCAGTAGTATCTCCGCAGGGGGCGGTCAGCCCCAGCATTTT; CDR3: CASSISAGGGQPQHF
length: 13; D: .; V: TRBV7-6; J: TRBJ2-7; size: .; DNA: TGTGCCAGCAGCTCGCGGAGCTCCTACGAGCAGTACTTC; CDR3: CASSSRSSYEQYF
length: 17; D: TRBD2; V: TRBV5-1; J: TRBJ2-7; size: few; DNA: TGCGCCAGCAGCGGGACTAGCGGGAACCCCGACACCTACGAGCAGTACTTC; CDR3: CASSGTSGNPDTYEQYF
length: 15; D: .; V: TRBV7-2; J: TRBJ2-3; size: .; DNA: TGTGCCAGCAGCTTTTACCGGGTGAGAACAGATACGCAGTATTTT; CDR3: CASSFYRVRTDTQYF
length: 15; D: .; V: TRBV6-5; J: TRBJ1-3; size: .; DNA: TGTGCCAGCACTCGAGGAGCAAACTCTGGAAACACCATATATTTT; CDR3: CASTRGANSGNTIYF
length: 16; D: TRBD2; V: TRBV5-1; J: TRBJ2-5; size: .; DNA: TGCGCCAGCAGCTTCAGTCAGCGGGGCCTTGTTGAGACCCAGTACTTC; CDR3: CASSFSQRGLVETQYF
length: 14; D: .; V: TRBV6-4; J: TRBJ2-3; size: once; DNA: TGTGCCAGCAGTGACAAGGGGTCGGCAGATACGCAGTATTTT; CDR3: CASSDKGSADTQYF
length: 15; D: .; V: TRBV2; J: TRBJ2-1; size: .; DNA: TGTGCCAGCAGCCATCCGGGATTGAACTACAATGAGCAGTTCTTC; CDR3: CASSHPGLNYNEQFF
length: 18; D: .; V: TRBV4-2; J: TRBJ2-5; size: few; DNA: TGTGCCAGCAGCCAAGATAAAGGGGATATTATCCGGTCGGAGACCCAGTACTTC; CDR3: CASSQDKGDIIRSETQYF
length: 15; D: TRBD1; V: TRBV7-2; J: TRBJ1-1; size: .; DNA: TGTGCCAGCAGCATAGGGACAGGGGGCGGCACTGAAGCTTTCTTT; CDR3: CASSIGTGGGTEAFF
length: 17; D: .; V: TRBV13; J: TRBJ2-2; size: .; DNA: TGTGCCAGCAGCCAGGGGTCCCGAATGGCAAACACCGGGGAGCTGTTTTTT; CDR3: CASSQGSRMANTGELFF
length: 15; D: .; V: TRBV9; J: TRBJ2-7; size: .; DNA: TGTGCCAGCAGCGTAGGGGTGGCTGCGGGTTACGAGCAGTACTTC; CDR3: CASSVGVAAGYEQYF
length: 15; D: .; V: TRBV6-6; J: TRBJ2-3; size: .; DNA: TGTGCCAGCAGTTCCCCAATTGGGCGCACAGATACGCAGTATTTT; CDR3: CASSSPIGRTDTQYF
length: 12; D: TRBD1; V: TRBV4-1; J: TRBJ2-5; size: .; DNA: TGCGCCAGTGGACAGGGTCTGGAGACCCAGTACTTC; CDR3: CASGQGLETQYF
length: 19; D: TRBD2; V: TRBV27; J: TRBJ2-4; size: .; DNA: TGTGCCAGCATCGGACCACCCCTACCTCTAGCGGGGCCAGGAAACATTCAGTACTTC; CDR3: CASIGPPLPLAGPGNIQYF
length: 11; D: .; V: TRBV6-1; J: TRBJ2-1; size: .; DNA: TGTGCCACTCTAGCCTTCGATGAGCAGTTCTTC; CDR3: CATLAFDEQFF